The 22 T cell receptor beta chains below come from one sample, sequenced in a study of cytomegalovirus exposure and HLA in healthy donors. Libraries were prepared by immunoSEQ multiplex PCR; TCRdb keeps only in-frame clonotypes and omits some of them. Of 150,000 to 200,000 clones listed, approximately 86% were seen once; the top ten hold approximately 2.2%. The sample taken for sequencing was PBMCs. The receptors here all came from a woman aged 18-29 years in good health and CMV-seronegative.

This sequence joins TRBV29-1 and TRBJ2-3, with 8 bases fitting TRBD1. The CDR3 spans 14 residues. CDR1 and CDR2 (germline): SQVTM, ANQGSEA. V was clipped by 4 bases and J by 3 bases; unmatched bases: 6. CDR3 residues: CSVGGRGLTDTQYF. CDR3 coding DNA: TGCAGCGTTGGGGGCAGGGGGCTGACAGATACGCAGTATTTT.

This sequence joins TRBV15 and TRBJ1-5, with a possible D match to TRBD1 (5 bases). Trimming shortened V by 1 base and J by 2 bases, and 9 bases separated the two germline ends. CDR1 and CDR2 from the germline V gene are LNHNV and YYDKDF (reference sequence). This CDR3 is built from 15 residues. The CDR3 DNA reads TGTGCCACCAGCAGAGGGGGCGCGGGCAATCAGCCCCAGCATTTT. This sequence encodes CATSRGGAGNQPQHF. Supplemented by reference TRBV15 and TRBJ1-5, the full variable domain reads DAMVIQNPRYQVTQFGKPVTLSCSQTLNHNVMYWYQQKSSQAPKLLFHYYDKDFNNEADTPDNFQSRRPNTSFCFLDIRSPGLGDTAMYLCATSRGGAGNQPQHFGDGTRLSIL.

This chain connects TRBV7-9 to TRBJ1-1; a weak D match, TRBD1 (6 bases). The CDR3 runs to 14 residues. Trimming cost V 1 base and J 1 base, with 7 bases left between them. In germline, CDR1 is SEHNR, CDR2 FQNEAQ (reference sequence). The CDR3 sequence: CASSLEGGNTEAFF. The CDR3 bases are TGTGCCAGCAGCTTAGAAGGGGGGAACACTGAAGCTTTCTTT.

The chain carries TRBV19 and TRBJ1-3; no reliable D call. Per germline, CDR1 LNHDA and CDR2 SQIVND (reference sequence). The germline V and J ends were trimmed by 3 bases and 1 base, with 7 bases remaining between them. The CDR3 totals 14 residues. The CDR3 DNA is TGTGCCAGTAGTATTACGACTTCTGGAAACACCATATATTTT. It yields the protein CASSITTSGNTIYF.

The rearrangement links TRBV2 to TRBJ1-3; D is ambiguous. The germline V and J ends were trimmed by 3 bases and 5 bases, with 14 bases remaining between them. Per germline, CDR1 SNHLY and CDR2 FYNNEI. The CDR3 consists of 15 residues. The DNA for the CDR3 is TGTGCCAGCAGTGACGAACTGAACCTAAGAAACACCATATATTTT. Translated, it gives CASSDELNLRNTIYF.

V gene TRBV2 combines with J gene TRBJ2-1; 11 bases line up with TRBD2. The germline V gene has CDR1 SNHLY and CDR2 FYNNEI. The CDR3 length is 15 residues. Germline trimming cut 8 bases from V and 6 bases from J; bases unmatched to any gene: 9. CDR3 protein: CASGILAGAVNEQFF. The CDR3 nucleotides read TGTGCCAGCGGGATACTAGCGGGAGCGGTCAATGAGCAGTTCTTC. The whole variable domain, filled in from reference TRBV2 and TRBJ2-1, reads EPEVTQTPSHQVTQMGQEVILRCVPISNHLYFYWYRQILGQKVEFLVSFYNNEISEKSEIFDDQFSVERPDGSNFTLKIRSTKLEDSAMYFCASGILAGAVNEQFFGPGTRLTVL.

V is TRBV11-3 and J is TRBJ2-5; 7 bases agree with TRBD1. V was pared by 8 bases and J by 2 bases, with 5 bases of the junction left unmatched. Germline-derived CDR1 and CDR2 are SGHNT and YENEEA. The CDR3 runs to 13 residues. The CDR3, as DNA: TGTGCCAGCTCGACAGGGCATCAAGAGACCCAGTACTTC. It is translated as CASSTGHQETQYF.

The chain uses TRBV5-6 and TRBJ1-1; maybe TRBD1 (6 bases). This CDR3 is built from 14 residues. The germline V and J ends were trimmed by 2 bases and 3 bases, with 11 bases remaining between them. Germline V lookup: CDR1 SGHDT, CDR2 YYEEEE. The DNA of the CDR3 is TGTGCCAGCAGCTTTCCGGGGGGGCACACTGAAGCTTTCTTT. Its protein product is CASSFPGGHTEAFF.

The CDR3 nucleotides are TGTGCCAGCAGCTTGGTGCAGTCGATGAACACTGAAGCTTTCTTT. Translation: CASSLVQSMNTEAFF. This chain joins TRBV7-9 and TRBJ1-1; D call uncertain. Germline lookup yields CDR1 SEHNR and CDR2 FQNEAQ (reference sequence). The CDR3 sequence is 15 residues long. V was shortened by 3 bases and J by 0 bases, with 11 bases between the two germline ends. Full variable domain (rest looked up from reference TRBV7-9 and TRBJ1-1): DTGVSQNPRHKITKRGQNVTFRCDPISEHNRLYWYRQTLGQGPEFLTYFQNEAQLEKSRLLSDRFSAERPKGSFSTLEIQRTEQGDSAMYLCASSLVQSMNTEAFFGQGTRLTVV.

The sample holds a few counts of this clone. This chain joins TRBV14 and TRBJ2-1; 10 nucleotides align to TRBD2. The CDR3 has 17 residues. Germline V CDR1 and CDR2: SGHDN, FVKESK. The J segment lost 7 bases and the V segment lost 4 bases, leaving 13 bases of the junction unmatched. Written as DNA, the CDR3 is TGTGCCAGCAGCCCATGGCCCGGAGCGGGAGGGCCGAATGAGCAGTTCTTC. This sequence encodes CASSPWPGAGGPNEQFF.

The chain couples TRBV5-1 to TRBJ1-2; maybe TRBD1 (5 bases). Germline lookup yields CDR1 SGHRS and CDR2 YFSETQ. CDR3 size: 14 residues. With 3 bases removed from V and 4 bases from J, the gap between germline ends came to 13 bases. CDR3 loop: CASSSPKGVYGYTF. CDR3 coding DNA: TGCGCCAGCAGCTCTCCAAAAGGGGTCTATGGCTACACCTTC.

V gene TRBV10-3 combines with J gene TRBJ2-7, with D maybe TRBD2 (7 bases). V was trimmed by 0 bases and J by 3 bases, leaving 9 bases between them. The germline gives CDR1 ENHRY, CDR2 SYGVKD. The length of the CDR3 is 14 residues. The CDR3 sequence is CAISESGGGYEQYF. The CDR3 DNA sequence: TGTGCCATCAGTGAGTCAGGGGGGGGCTACGAGCAGTACTTC.

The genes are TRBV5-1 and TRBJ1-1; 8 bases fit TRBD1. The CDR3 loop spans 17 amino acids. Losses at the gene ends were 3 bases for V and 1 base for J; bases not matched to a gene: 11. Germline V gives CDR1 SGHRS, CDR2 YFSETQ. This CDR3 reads CASSYGQGSLRNTEAFF. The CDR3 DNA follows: TGCGCCAGCAGCTATGGACAGGGATCCCTTCGGAACACTGAAGCTTTCTTT.

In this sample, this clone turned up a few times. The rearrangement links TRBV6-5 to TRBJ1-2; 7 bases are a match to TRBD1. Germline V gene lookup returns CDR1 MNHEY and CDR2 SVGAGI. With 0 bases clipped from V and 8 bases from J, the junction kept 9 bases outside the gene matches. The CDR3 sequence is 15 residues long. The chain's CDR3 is CASSYSEGALGGYTF. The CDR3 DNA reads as TGTGCCAGCAGTTACTCCGAGGGGGCCCTCGGGGGCTACACCTTC.

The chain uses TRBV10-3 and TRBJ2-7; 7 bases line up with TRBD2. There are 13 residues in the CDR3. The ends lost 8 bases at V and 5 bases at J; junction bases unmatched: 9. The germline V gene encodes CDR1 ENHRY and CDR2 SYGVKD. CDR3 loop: CAIGSREDNEQYF. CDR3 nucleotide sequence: TGTGCCATCGGGAGCCGGGAGGACAACGAGCAGTACTTC.

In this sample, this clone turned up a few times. CDR3 sequence (DNA): TGTGCCAGCAGCCCGGAGGTCGGCCTGGGTTCACCCCTCCACTTT. It is translated as CASSPEVGLGSPLHF. The chain uses TRBV5-6 and TRBJ1-6; D is undetermined. Germline loops: CDR1 SGHDT, CDR2 YYEEEE. Trimming took off 4 bases at V and 9 bases at J, with 17 bases between the two ends. The CDR3 loop spans 15 amino acids.

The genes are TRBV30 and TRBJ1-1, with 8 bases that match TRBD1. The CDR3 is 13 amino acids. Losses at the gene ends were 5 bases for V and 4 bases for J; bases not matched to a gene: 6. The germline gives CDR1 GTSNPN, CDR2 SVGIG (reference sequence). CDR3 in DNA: TGTGCCTGGGACGGACAGGGACGCACTGAAGCTTTCTTT. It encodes CAWDGQGRTEAFF.

The CDR3 DNA reads as TGTGCCAGTAGTATTCGGGCTGAAGCTTTCTTT. This sequence encodes CASSIRAEAFF. The chain uses TRBV19 and TRBJ1-1; D remains ambiguous. Trimming shortened V by 3 bases and J by 6 bases, and 5 bases separated the two germline ends. In germline, CDR1 is LNHDA, CDR2 SQIVND (reference sequence). This CDR3 has 11 residues.

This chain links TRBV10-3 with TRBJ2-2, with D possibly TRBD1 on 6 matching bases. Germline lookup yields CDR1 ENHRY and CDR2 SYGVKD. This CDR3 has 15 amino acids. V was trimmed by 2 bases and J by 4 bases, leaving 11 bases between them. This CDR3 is CAISEVDSPTGELFF. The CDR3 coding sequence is TGTGCCATCAGTGAGGTGGACAGTCCCACCGGGGAGCTGTTTTTT.

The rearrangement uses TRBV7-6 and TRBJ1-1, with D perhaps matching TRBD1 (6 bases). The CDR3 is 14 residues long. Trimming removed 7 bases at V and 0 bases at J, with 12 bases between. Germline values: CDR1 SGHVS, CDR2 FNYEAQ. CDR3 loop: CASNIDRLNTEAFF. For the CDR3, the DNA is TGTGCCAGCAACATCGACAGGCTGAACACTGAAGCTTTCTTT. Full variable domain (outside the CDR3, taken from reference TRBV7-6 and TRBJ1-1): GAGVSQSPRYKVTKRGQDVALRCDPISGHVSLYWYRQALGQGPEFLTYFNYEAQQDKSGLPNDRFSAERPEGSISTLTIQRTEQRDSAMYRCASNIDRLNTEAFFGQGTRLTVV.

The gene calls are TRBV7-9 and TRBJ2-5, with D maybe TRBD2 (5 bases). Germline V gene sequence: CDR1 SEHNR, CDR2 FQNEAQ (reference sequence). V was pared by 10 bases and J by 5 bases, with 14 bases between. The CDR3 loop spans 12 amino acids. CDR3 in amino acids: CATPGGGETQYF. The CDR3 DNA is TGTGCCACCCCCGGAGGCGGCGAGACCCAGTACTTC.

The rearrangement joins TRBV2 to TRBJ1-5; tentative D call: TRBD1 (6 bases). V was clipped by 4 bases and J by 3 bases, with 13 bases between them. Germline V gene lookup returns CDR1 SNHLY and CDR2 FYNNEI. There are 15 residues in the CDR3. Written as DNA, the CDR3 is TGTGCCAGCAGTGGGGGGGGCAAAACCAATCAGCCCCAGCATTTT. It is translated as CASSGGGKTNQPQHF.